This T cell receptor (beta chain) emerged from a study of cytomegalovirus exposure and HLA in healthy donors (dated by TCRdb to 2017 to 2019). Turning to the overall study: A later analysis indicated that the 90 to 150 validation repertoires were generated on the platform also employed for the approximately 700 repertoires of the first cohort. The study combined high-throughput TCR immunosequencing, statistical association of individual TCRs with disease status, and machine learning to predict cytomegalovirus infection status. The study aimed to test whether cataloging public T cell receptors could reveal signatures of past pathogen exposure. A separate validation cohort of some 130 different subjects was used in addition to the approximately 670-subject first cohort.

The research as a whole found: The classifier was reported to diagnose cytomegalovirus status with high specificity and sensitivity in both the original and validation cohorts. The study listed over 150 TCR beta chains as associated with cytomegalovirus. While some public TCRs were present in many individuals, most TCR sequences turned up only very rarely across donors. The authors suggested that the approach could potentially be extended to other disease states and immunological phenotypes. All 120 or so repertoires were used to score co-occurrence in the validation cohort in a later analysis, because that analysis had no HLA typing for the cohort. A few of the identified cytomegalovirus-associated TCR beta chains were confirmed in vitro to be specific for cytomegalovirus antigens. Of the cluster scores, approximately 95% were above 0 in a later analysis, which found that TCRs clustered in the first cohort also tended to co-occur in the 120 validation repertoires.

Receptors were amplified or captured by the immunoSEQ multiplex PCR assay. Turning to the authors' computational methods: A statistical classification framework was developed to diagnose cytomegalovirus status using the catalog of TCR beta chain sequences. As stored in TCRdb, this immuneACCESS dataset retains in-frame rearrangements with V and J assigned. A fraction of the clones does not appear; measured against another copy, unresolved V genes explain less than half of the discrepancy, and the remainder lacks a known reason. V and J calls plus clone size are reproduced from that table; the DNA served to infer D and trimming. A total of 140,000 or so clones appear in this sample, 80% to 90% of them only once. The ten largest clones take up 6.2% of the sample. Counted from cysteine to phenylalanine, this CDR3 has 15 amino acids. Left in the record is the CDR3 DNA by itself, 45 bases read in frame from the first base. According to the germline V gene, CDR1 reads SNHLY and CDR2 reads FYNNEI. Between the V and J ends, shortened by 5 bases and 0 bases respectively, the junction contains 11 bases.

The donors belonged to the validation cohort of around 120 subjects, which was separate from the roughly 680-subject first cohort. This clone has just one count. Its antigen remains unidentified. Per-base qualities were not stored, and no clone one base away is much larger. Sequencing input: PBMCs. The chain uses TRBV2 and TRBJ1-3; the D gene is possibly TRBD1, with 6 bases matching. The TCR sequence derives from a young woman in good health and CMV-seropositive. The DNA sequence follows: TGTGCCAGCAGTTTCGACAGGAGCTCTGGAAACACCATATATTTT. It is translated as CASSFDRSSGNTIYF.